This TCR beta chain was recorded in a study of cytomegalovirus exposure and HLA in healthy donors. CDR1 SGHVS and CDR2 FNYEAQ come from the germline V gene. The CDR3 is made up of 17 amino acids. V lost 2 bases, J lost 4 bases, and 6 bases stayed unmatched. It was with 60 Vbeta and 13 Jbeta primers that the PCR ran. The data were produced by immunoSEQ multiplex PCR, yet TCRdb's version contains in-frame clones alone and is incomplete. The profile covers tens of thousands of clones, with 55% to 70% appearing a single time and 5.5% to 6.5% taken by the ten largest. This TCR was recovered from a boy aged 5-17 years in good health and CMV-seropositive. Sequencing was performed on PBMCs. The rearrangement uses TRBV7-6 and TRBJ2-1; TRBD2 agrees at 12 bases. CDR3 protein: CASSLSRTSGTYNEQFF. In nucleotides, the CDR3 is TGTGCCAGCAGCTTAAGCAGGACTAGCGGGACGTACAATGAGCAGTTCTTC. Using reference TRBV7-6 and TRBJ2-1 for the parts outside the CDR3, the full variable domain is GAGVSQSPRYKVTKRGQDVALRCDPISGHVSLYWYRQALGQGPEFLTYFNYEAQQDKSGLPNDRFSAERPEGSISTLTIQRTEQRDSAMYRCASSLSRTSGTYNEQFFGPGTRLTVL.